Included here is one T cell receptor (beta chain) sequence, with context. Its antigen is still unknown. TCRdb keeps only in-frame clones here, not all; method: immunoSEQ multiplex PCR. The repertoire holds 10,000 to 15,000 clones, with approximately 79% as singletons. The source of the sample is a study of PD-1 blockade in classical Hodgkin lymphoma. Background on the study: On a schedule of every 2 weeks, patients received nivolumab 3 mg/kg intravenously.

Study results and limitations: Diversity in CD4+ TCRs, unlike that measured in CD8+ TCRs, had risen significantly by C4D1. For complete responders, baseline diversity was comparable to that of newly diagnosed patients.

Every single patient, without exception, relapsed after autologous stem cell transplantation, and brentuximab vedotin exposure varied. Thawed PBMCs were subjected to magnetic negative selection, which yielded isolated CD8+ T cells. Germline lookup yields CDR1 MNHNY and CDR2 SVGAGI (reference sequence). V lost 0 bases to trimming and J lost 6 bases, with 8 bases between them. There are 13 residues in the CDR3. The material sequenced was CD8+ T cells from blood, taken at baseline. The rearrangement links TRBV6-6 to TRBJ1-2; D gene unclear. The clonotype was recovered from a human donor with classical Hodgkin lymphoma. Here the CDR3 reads CASSYSLSDGYTF. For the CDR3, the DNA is TGTGCCAGCAGTTACTCGTTAAGCGATGGCTACACCTTC.